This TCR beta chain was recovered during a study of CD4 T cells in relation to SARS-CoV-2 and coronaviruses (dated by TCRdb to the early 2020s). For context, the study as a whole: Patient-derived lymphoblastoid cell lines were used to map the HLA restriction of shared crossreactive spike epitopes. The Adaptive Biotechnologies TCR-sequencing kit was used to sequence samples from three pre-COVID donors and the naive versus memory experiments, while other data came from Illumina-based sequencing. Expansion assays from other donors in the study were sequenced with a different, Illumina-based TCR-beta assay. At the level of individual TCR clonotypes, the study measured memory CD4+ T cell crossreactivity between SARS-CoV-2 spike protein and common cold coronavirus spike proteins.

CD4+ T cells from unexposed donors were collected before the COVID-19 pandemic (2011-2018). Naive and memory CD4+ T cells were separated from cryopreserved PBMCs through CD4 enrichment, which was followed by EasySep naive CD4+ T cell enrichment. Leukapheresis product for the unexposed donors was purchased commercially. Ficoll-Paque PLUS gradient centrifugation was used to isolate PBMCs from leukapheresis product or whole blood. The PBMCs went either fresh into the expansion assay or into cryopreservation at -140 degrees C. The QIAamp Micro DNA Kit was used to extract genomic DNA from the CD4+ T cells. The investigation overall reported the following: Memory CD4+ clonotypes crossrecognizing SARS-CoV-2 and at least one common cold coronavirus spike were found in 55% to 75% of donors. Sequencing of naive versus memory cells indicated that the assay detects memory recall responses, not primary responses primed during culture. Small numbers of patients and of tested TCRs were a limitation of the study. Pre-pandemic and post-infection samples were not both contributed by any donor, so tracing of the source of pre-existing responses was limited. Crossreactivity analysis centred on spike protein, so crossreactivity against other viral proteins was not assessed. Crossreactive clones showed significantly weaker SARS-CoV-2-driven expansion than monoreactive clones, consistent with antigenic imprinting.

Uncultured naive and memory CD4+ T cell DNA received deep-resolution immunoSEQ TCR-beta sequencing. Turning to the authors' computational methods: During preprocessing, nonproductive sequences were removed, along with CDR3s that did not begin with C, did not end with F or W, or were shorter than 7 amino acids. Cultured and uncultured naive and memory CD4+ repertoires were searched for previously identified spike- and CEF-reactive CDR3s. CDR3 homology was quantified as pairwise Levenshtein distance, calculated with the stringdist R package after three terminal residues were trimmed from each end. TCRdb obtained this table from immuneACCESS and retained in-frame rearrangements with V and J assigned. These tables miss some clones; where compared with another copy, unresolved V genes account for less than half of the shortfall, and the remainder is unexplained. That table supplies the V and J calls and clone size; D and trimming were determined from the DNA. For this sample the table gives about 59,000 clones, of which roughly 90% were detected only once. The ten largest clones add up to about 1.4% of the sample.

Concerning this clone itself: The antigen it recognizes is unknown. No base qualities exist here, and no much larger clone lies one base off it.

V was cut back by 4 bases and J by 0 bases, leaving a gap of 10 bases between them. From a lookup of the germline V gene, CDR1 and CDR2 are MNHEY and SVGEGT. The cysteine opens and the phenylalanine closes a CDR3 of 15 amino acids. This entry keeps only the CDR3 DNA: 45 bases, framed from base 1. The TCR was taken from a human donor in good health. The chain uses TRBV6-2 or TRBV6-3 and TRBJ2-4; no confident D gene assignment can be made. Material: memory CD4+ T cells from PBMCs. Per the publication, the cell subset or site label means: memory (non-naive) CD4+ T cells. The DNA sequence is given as TGTGCCAGCAGTTCCCCCGAAGTAGCCAAAAACATTCAGTACTTC. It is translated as CASSSPEVAKNIQYF.